This T cell receptor (delta chain) was obtained from a study of Vδ1+ human thymocytes. Study-wide points: TRD repertoires were essentially private, unlike widely shared TRG clonotypes. Around 20% of thymic delta-chain sequences were Vdelta2, with few Vdelta3, unlike blood Vdelta1+ controls. In the thymus, TRG and TRD repertoires looked highly polyclonal with Gaussian CDR3 lengths. Bulk data may be misread because of unexpected Vdelta2 sequences.

The V gene's germline CDR1 is TSWWSYY and CDR2 QGS. After removal of 0 bases from V and 1 base from J, the junction contained 20 bases not matched to a gene. The CDR3 loop spans 22 amino acids. Purity of the sorted Vdelta1+ thymocytes ranged from roughly 96% to 99.6%. To note about this clone: Its antigen is currently unknown.

The template was reverse-transcribed extracted RNA. Pooled V-gene forward primers with one constant-region reverse primer generated the CDR3 amplicons by multiplex PCR. TCRdb re-processed the multiplex PCR reads using CATT. The sample has about 75,000 delta-chain clones, approximately 30% seen once. The sequence was collected from a boy under two years old who had congenital heart surgery. The chain uses TRDV1 and TRDJ1, with TRDD3 identical over 10 bases. The sequenced sample consisted of Vdelta1+ gamma-delta thymocytes from the thymus. Subset: FACS-sorted CD3+ TCRalphabeta- TCRVdelta1+ TCRVdelta2- thymocytes. The DNA for the CDR3 is TGTGCTCTTGGGGAACTAGTGCCTGCTTCAAAATGGGGGATACTCCTCACCGATAAACTCATCTTT. Translated: CALGELVPASKWGILLTDKLIF.